The 22 T cell receptor beta chains below all came from one sample that was sequenced in a study of tumor-infiltrating lymphocytes in primary liver carcinoma (dated 2017 in TCRdb). Total RNA and DNA were co-extracted from around 18-30 mg of bulk tissue with the AllPrep DNA/RNA mini kit, without cell sorting. The run used an Illumina HiSeq 2500. TCRbeta-specific cDNA was reverse-transcribed from approximately 0.5 ug total RNA using a constant-region primer and ProtoScript II reverse transcriptase. Three nested multiplex PCR rounds, following a slightly modified ARM-PCR procedure, were used to build the TCRbeta libraries. The first two PCR rounds used multiplex TRBV1-TRBV30 forward primers with a Cbeta reverse primer, each for about 9 cycles. TCRdb itself trimmed the public reads at Q25 with fastp, ran MiXCR and retained productive beta chains. Identical CDR3 proteins give one entry, which carries the most common genes and DNA. Recorded for this sample are around 79,000 distinct CDR3 sequences; 69% of them occurred a single time. Less than 30% of the sample comes from the top ten.

The specimen sequenced was tumor-adjacent normal liver tissue. These receptors all come from a middle-aged man with primary liver carcinoma and hepatitis B virus infection.

In this sample, this clonotype turned up many times. The chain couples TRBV29-1 to TRBJ2-3, with 9 bases identical to TRBD1. The V gene end was trimmed by 2 bases and the J gene end by 1 base; junction bases not matched to a gene: 1. Germline-derived CDR1 and CDR2 are SQVTM and ANQGSEA. This CDR3 has 14 residues. CDR3 nucleotide sequence: TGCAGCGTTGAAAGGACAGGGGGCACAGATACGCAGTATTTT. Protein product: CSVERTGGTDTQYF.

In regard to this clonotype: One end of the junction fails to match germline, which may point to a read error. The chain combines TRBV5-6 with TRBJ2-7; 10 bases line up with TRBD2. The CDR3 is made up of 16 amino acids. Germline-derived CDR1 and CDR2 are SGHDT and YYEEEE. The CDR3 here is CTSSWGASSGGYEQYF. The CDR3 coding sequence is TGTACCAGCAGCTGGGGGGCGTCTAGCGGGGGCTACGAGCAGTACTTC.

Concerning this clonotype: One end of the junction fails to match germline, which may point to a read error. This rearrangement joins TRBV29-1 to TRBJ2-1; D tentatively fits TRBD1 or TRBD2 (7 bases each). CDR3 length: 14 amino acids. Germline V gene data show CDR1 as SQVTM and CDR2 as ANQGSEA. CDR3 protein: CSVQGGSNDNVQFF. The CDR3 nucleotides are TGCAGCGTTCAGGGGGGGAGTAACGACAATGTGCAGTTCTTT.

This clonotype was seen at least ten times. This chain uses TRBV18 with TRBJ2-3, with D perhaps TRBD1 or TRBD2 (5 bases each). The CDR3 runs 14 residues. Germline V gene sequence: CDR1 KGHSH, CDR2 LQKENI. V lost 4 bases, J lost 4 bases, and 12 bases lay in between. The CDR3 sequence: CASSLNRGADTQYF. In DNA, the CDR3 is TGTGCCAGCTCACTAAATCGGGGCGCAGATACGCAGTATTTT.

This clonotype appeared many times. The chain joins TRBV30 to TRBJ2-5, with a tentative D call TRBD2 (6 bases). Trimming cost V 0 bases and J 5 bases, with 13 bases left between them. This CDR3 is 14 amino acids long. CDR1 and CDR2 (germline): GTSNPN, SVGIG (reference sequence). CDR3 residues: CAWSVEGGGETQYF. The CDR3 nucleotides read TGTGCCTGGAGTGTGGAGGGAGGAGGTGAGACCCAGTACTTC.

This clonotype has only a few counts. A single base separates this from a much larger clone, so it may be a read error. The rearrangement links TRBV10-3 to TRBJ2-5; TRBD2 is a possible D gene (5 bases). The CDR3 extends over 13 amino acids. Germline V gives CDR1 ENHRY, CDR2 SYGVKD. CDR3: CVISGLKGETQYF. CDR3 nucleotides: TGTGTCATCAGTGGACTCAAGGGAGAGACCCAGTACTTC.

A remark on this clonotype: Germline and junction disagree at one end, which may indicate a read error. Here the CDR3 DNA reads TGTGCCAGCAGCTTAGAGGCTGGCGGGGACACCGGGGAGCTGTTATTT. As protein: CASSLEAGGDTGELLF. The rearrangement uses TRBV11-2 and TRBJ2-2; perhaps D is TRBD1 or TRBD2 (6 bases each). This CDR3 has 16 residues. Germline CDR1 SGHAT, CDR2 FQNNGV.

With regard to this clonotype: At one end the junction does not follow the germline gene, possibly because of a read error. V gene TRBV11-1 combines with J gene TRBJ2-2; D is perhaps TRBD2 (5 bases). Germline CDR1 SGHAT, CDR2 FQDESV (reference sequence). This CDR3 has 13 amino acids. The CDR3, as DNA: TGTGCCAGCAGCTCAGTACGTTTCGGGGAACTGTTTTTC. It translates to CASSSVRFGELFF.

As concerns this clonotype: The junction and the germline gene differ at one end; a read error may be behind it. The chain carries TRBV4-1 and TRBJ2-1, with 7 bases identical to TRBD2. The CDR3 is 14 amino acids. Germline V lookup: CDR1 MGHRA, CDR2 YSYEKL. CDR3 loop: CASSLLIGGNDQFF. For the CDR3, the DNA is TGCGCCAGCAGCCTATTGATCGGGGGGAATGATCAGTTCTTC.

The rearrangement uses TRBV29-1 and TRBJ1-1; D gene unclear. V dropped 4 bases and J dropped 1 base, with 16 bases sitting between them. Germline CDR1 is SQVTM and CDR2 is ANQGSEA. This CDR3 contains 15 residues. The CDR3 DNA sequence: TGCAGCGTTGGAATTTCAGGTTTCACGAACACTGAAGCTTTCTTT. Translating gives CSVGISGFTNTEAFF.

This clonotype was picked up many times. The chain combines TRBV4-3 with TRBJ2-3, with TRBD1 matching 9 bases. Germline V lookup: CDR1 LGHNA, CDR2 YSLEER. The ends lost 4 bases at V and 3 bases at J; junction bases unmatched: 5. The CDR3 consists of 15 residues. This CDR3 reads CASSRRQGGTDTQYF. The CDR3 region has the DNA TGCGCCAGCAGCCGCCGACAGGGGGGGACAGATACGCAGTATTTT.

To note about this clonotype: The junction departs from germline at one end; a sequencing error may be responsible. V and J are TRBV11-2 and TRBJ2-1, with D possibly being TRBD2 (6 bases). CDR1 is SGHAT, CDR2 FQNNGV, per germline. The CDR3 is 15 amino acids. CDR3 DNA sequence: TGTGCCAACAGCTCAGATGACCAGGGAGGCAATGAGCAGTTCTTC. It codes for CANSSDDQGGNEQFF.

This clonotype was recorded once. The junction and the germline gene differ at one end; a read error may be behind it. The V and J genes are TRBV28 and TRBJ2-5, with 8 bases aligning to TRBD2. CDR1 and CDR2 from the germline V gene are MDHEN and SYDVKM. This CDR3 comprises 17 residues. As DNA, the CDR3 is TGTGCCAGCAGTTTACTTATCGGTAGCGGGATGATTGAGACTCAGTGCTTC. It is translated as CASSLLIGSGMIETQCF.

J is TRBJ2-1 and V is TRBV6-2 or TRBV6-3; D not resolved. Germline lookup yields CDR1 MNHEY and CDR2 SVGEGT. Between the trimmed V and J ends, which lost 2 bases and 3 bases, there was a span of 5 bases. CDR3 length equals 13 residues. CDR3 protein: CASSYVVYNEQFF. The CDR3, as DNA: TGTGCCAGCAGTTACGTAGTCTACAATGAGCAGTTCTTC.

To note about this clonotype: Possible read error: a much larger clone is one base away. CDR3 sequence reads: CSVVGRSGSGRAQYF. Written as DNA, the CDR3 is TGCAGCGTTGTAGGGAGAAGCGGGAGCGGTAGAGCGCAGTATTTT. The chain combines TRBV29-1 with TRBJ2-3, with 8 bases identical to TRBD2. V lost 4 bases to trimming and J lost 10 bases; unmatched junction nucleotides: 16. CDR3 length equals 15 residues. In germline, CDR1 is SQVTM, CDR2 ANQGSEA.

This clonotype was seen just once. The junction departs from the called germline gene at one end, perhaps through a read error. V is TRBV7-9 and J is TRBJ1-1, with D maybe TRBD1 (6 bases). Germline CDR1 is SEHNR and CDR2 is FQNEAQ (reference sequence). The CDR3 is 15 residues long. The CDR3 region is CTSSTRTASNSEAFF. The CDR3 nucleotides are TGTACCAGCAGCACCCGGACAGCTTCGAACAGTGAAGCTTTCTTT.

Turning to this clonotype: At one boundary the junction diverges from the germline segment, which might be a read error. This rearrangement joins TRBV6-2 or TRBV6-3 to TRBJ2-1, with TRBD1 as a possible D gene (6 bases). The CDR3 length is 14 residues. CDR1 is MNHEY and CDR2 is SVGEGT in the germline V gene. CDR3 nucleotides: TGTGCCAGCAGTTACGGGCCTCATAACAGGGAGCTGTTCTTC. This sequence encodes CASSYGPHNRELFF.

CDR3 nucleotides: TGTGCCAGCGGGGAGCGGACAATCCACTCCAATGAGCAGTTCTTC. Protein: CASGERTIHSNEQFF. The chain links TRBV11-1 to TRBJ2-1; possibly TRBD1 or TRBD2 for D (5 bases each). The CDR3 contains 15 residues. Germline loops: CDR1 SGHAT, CDR2 FQDESV (reference sequence). V was trimmed by 8 bases and J by 6 bases, leaving 20 bases between them.

This chain links TRBV20-1 with TRBJ2-1, with 9 nucleotides matching TRBD2. J gave up 10 bases and V 6 bases, and 13 bases lay outside the gene matches. The CDR3 length is 14 residues. Per germline, CDR1 DFQATT and CDR2 SNEGSKA (reference sequence). The CDR3 sequence: CSADLAGLGVEQFF. The CDR3 bases are TGCAGTGCGGATCTAGCGGGACTGGGCGTGGAGCAGTTCTTC.

About this clonotype: With a much larger clone just one base away, this may be a read error. The chain carries TRBV7-9 and TRBJ2-2; 7 bases match TRBD2. The CDR3 has 12 amino acids. Germline-derived CDR1 and CDR2 are SEHNR and FQNEAQ (reference sequence). In DNA form, the CDR3 reads TGTGCCTGCGGGAGTAACACCGGGGAGCTGTATTTT. Protein: CACGSNTGELYF.

Worth noting for this clonotype: The CDR3 does not end in the conserved phenylalanine or tryptophan, so this is likely a read error. This chain uses TRBV7-8 with TRBJ2-1; D may be TRBD2 (5 bases). Germline values: CDR1 SGHVS, CDR2 FQNEAQ. V was trimmed by 7 bases and J by 0 bases, leaving 22 bases between them. The CDR3 has 18 amino acids. The DNA of the CDR3 is TGTGCCAGCAACCCGCTTGTAGGCTCAGCGGTCTCCTACAATGAGCAGTTCCTC. It is translated as CASNPLVGSAVSYNEQFL.

About this clonotype: An end of the junction does not agree with germline; a read error may underlie this. This chain joins TRBV4-2 and TRBJ2-5; D is perhaps TRBD2 (6 bases). Germline CDR1 reads LGHNA; CDR2 reads YNFKEQ. The CDR3 contains 15 residues. CDR3 in amino acids: CASSLVAGPQETRYF. In nucleotides, the CDR3 is TGTGCCAGCAGCCTAGTGGCGGGACCCCAGGAGACCCGGTACTTC.